This T cell receptor (beta chain) was observed in a study of cytomegalovirus exposure and HLA in healthy donors. Concerning this clone: Other DNA sequences in the sample encode the same CDR3.

The CDR3 runs to 13 residues. The germline V gene encodes CDR1 SGHTA and CDR2 FQGNSA. The V and J ends lost 4 bases and 1 base respectively, with 6 bases between them. Use of 60 Vbeta and 13 Jbeta primers characterized the PCR. Sequencing used immunoSEQ multiplex PCR; TCRdb keeps in-frame clones, though not all of them. The data contain 91,000 or so clones, 60% to 85% of them singletons. This sequence originates from a man aged 30 to 39 in good health and CMV-seropositive. V is TRBV7-2 and J is TRBJ2-3; no clear D gene. Sequenced: PBMCs. In nucleotides, the CDR3 is TGTGCCAGCAGCTCACAAGGCACAGATACGCAGTATTTT. Protein: CASSSQGTDTQYF. The variable domain in full, completed from reference TRBV7-2 and TRBJ2-3, reads GAGVSQSPSNKVTEKGKDVELRCDPISGHTALYWYRQSLGQGLEFLIYFQGNSAPDKSGLPSDRFSAERTGGSVSTLTIQRTQQEDSAVYLCASSSQGTDTQYFGPGTRLTVL.